Given below is one TCR beta chain in context. Germline V gene lookup returns CDR1 SNHLY and CDR2 FYNNEI. Trimming removed 7 bases from V and 5 bases from J, with 14 bases in between. This CDR3 comprises 13 residues. In the authors' methods: Reference gene primer amplification in the assay estimated nucleated cell counts. TCRdb keeps only in-frame clones here, not all; method: immunoSEQ multiplex PCR. D and trimming were read from the DNA, whereas the V and J calls and clone size are those reported in that table. The top ten hold about 2% of the sample, which has a few hundred thousand clones, about 90% seen once. The entry originates in a study of blood T cell repertoires in COVID-19. About the study: Acute-phase and convalescent COVID-19 samples originated in the United States, Italy and Spain. PBMCs, B-cell-depleted T cells, or T cells were the source of the cDNA or gDNA that made up the material.

The chain couples TRBV2 to TRBJ1-1; D may be TRBD1 (5 bases). Sequences were obtained from peripheral blood. The receptor's source is a woman between 50 and 59 years old who had recovered from COVID-19. The DNA of the CDR3 is TGTGCCAGCACGGGGGTAGTGGGTACTGAAGCTTTCTTT. Translated, it gives CASTGVVGTEAFF.